The 29 T cell receptor beta chains below all came from one sample that was sequenced in a study of identical twins. MiXCR, applied by TCRdb to the 5' RACE reads, yields one record per CDR3 protein. The sample yields 450,000 or so distinct CDR3 sequences, 12% to 15% seen once. The same data also went into a second study, on yellow fever vaccine responses in identical twins.

The sample taken for sequencing was CD4+ T cells sorted from blood. These TCRs come from a woman under 30 in good health.

This chain links TRBV6-1 with TRBJ2-3; 7 bases fit TRBD2. With V trimmed by 2 bases and J by 1 base, 3 bases remained unmatched. The CDR3 contains 15 residues. The germline CDR1 and CDR2 sequences are MNHNS and SASEGT. This CDR3 reads CASSERAGRTDTQYF. The CDR3 DNA follows: TGTGCCAGCAGTGAAAGAGCGGGGCGCACAGATACGCAGTATTTT.

The J gene is TRBJ2-1, the V gene TRBV2; 15 nucleotides match TRBD2. The V segment lost 4 bases and the J segment 2 bases; nucleotides outside the gene matches: 0. CDR3 size: 16 residues. Germline V gives CDR1 SNHLY, CDR2 FYNNEI. The CDR3 bases are TGTGCCAGCAGTGGGACTAGCGGGAGGGCCTACAATGAGCAGTTCTTC. It is translated as CASSGTSGRAYNEQFF.

This clonotype was counted only a few times. This chain connects TRBV9 to TRBJ2-7, with D perhaps TRBD1 (6 bases). V lost 0 bases, J lost 1 base, and 14 bases lay in between. Germline CDR1 and CDR2: SGDLS and YYNGEE. The CDR3 sequence is 16 residues long. The CDR3 spells CASSVEGGIGSYEQYF. The CDR3 region has the DNA TGTGCCAGCAGCGTAGAAGGGGGAATTGGTTCCTACGAGCAGTACTTC. Looking up the rest from reference TRBV9 and TRBJ2-7 gives the full variable domain: DSGVTQTPKHLITATGQRVTLRCSPRSGDLSVYWYQQSLDQGLQFLIQYYNGEERAKGNILERFSAQQFPDLHSELNLSSLELGDSALYFCASSVEGGIGSYEQYFGPGTRLTVT.

This clonotype was found many times. This sequence joins TRBV6-5 and TRBJ2-3; no clear D gene. V lost 0 bases and J 4 bases, leaving 17 bases between the germline ends. The germline V gene encodes CDR1 MNHEY and CDR2 SVGAGI. The CDR3 has 17 residues. The CDR3 is CASSYSPPGSGADTQYF. Here the CDR3 DNA reads TGTGCCAGCAGTTACTCGCCACCTGGTAGTGGGGCAGATACGCAGTATTTT.

A few counts support this clonotype. The genes are TRBV5-1 and TRBJ1-2, with a tentative D call TRBD1 (6 bases). CDR1 is SGHRS, CDR2 YFSETQ, per germline. V shed 0 bases and J shed 4 bases, with 16 bases lying between them. This CDR3 has 16 amino acids. CDR3 sequence (DNA): TGCGCCAGCAGCTTGGGCCCTCAGGGGTTGGGCTATGGCTACACCTTC. Its translation: CASSLGPQGLGYGYTF.

The genes are TRBV16 and TRBJ2-7; the D is unclear. Trimming removed 6 bases at V and 0 bases at J, with 9 bases between. The V gene's germline CDR1 is KGHSY and CDR2 FQNENV. CDR3 length: 13 residues. The CDR3 sequence: CASSPLSSYEQYF. The CDR3 DNA reads TGTGCCAGCAGTCCCTTGTCCTCCTACGAGCAGTACTTC.

This clonotype turned up a few times. The chain is built from TRBV6-2 or TRBV6-3 and TRBJ2-1, with 9 bases that match TRBD2. This CDR3 spans 13 amino acids. V lost 6 bases, J lost 8 bases, and 5 bases stayed unmatched. Germline-derived CDR1 and CDR2 are MNHEY and SVGEGT. The CDR3 reads CASRASGIDEQFF. CDR3 coding DNA: TGTGCCAGCAGGGCTAGCGGGATTGATGAGCAGTTCTTC.

This clonotype was observed a few times. V usage is TRBV20-1 and J usage is TRBJ1-2; 9 bases are a match to TRBD1. This CDR3 is built from 13 residues. CDR1 and CDR2 from the germline V gene are DFQATT and SNEGSKA (reference sequence). The DNA of the CDR3 is TGCACCCTGGGACAGGGAATGTTCCCTGGCTACACCTTC. This encodes CTLGQGMFPGYTF.

V is TRBV5-1 and J is TRBJ2-1; TRBD1 matches 9 bases. This CDR3 is 15 amino acids long. In germline, CDR1 is SGHRS, CDR2 YFSETQ. V lost 6 bases and J lost 4; bases outside the gene matches: 8. Here the CDR3 DNA reads TGCGCCAGCAACTCAGGACAGGGGCCATACAATGAGCAGTTCTTC. Protein: CASNSGQGPYNEQFF.

The rearrangement links TRBV29-1 to TRBJ1-4; D remains ambiguous. The CDR3 extends over 13 amino acids. Trimming took 2 bases from V and 7 from J, leaving 11 bases between them. Per the germline V gene, CDR1 is SQVTM and CDR2 is ANQGSEA. The CDR3 spells CSVEFGLREKLFF. The CDR3 region has the DNA TGCAGCGTTGAATTTGGCCTTCGTGAAAAACTGTTTTTT.

This clonotype was detected only a few times. The chain carries TRBV18 and TRBJ2-1; D uncertain. Germline V CDR1 and CDR2: KGHSH, LQKENI. There are 15 residues in the CDR3. V lost 3 bases and J 0 bases, leaving 9 bases between the germline ends. The CDR3 DNA reads TGTGCCAGCTCACCGCTAGTGAGCTCCTACAATGAGCAGTTCTTC. Its translation is CASSPLVSSYNEQFF.

This clonotype was counted many times. The rearrangement uses TRBV11-1 and TRBJ1-1; TRBD1 aligns across 9 bases. The V gene end was trimmed by 5 bases and the J gene end by 5 bases; junction bases not matched to a gene: 18. Germline CDR1 is SGHAT and CDR2 is FQDESV (reference sequence). CDR3 size: 18 residues. The CDR3 loop reads CASSPQGAGAPSETEAFF. In DNA form, the CDR3 reads TGTGCCAGCAGCCCACAGGGGGCTGGGGCGCCCTCGGAGACTGAAGCTTTCTTT. The complete variable domain, with remaining parts taken from reference TRBV11-1 and TRBJ1-1, reads EAEVAQSPRYKITEKSQAVAFWCDPISGHATLYWYRQILGQGPELLVQFQDESVVDDSQLPKDRFSAERLKGVDSTLKIQPAELGDSAMYLCASSPQGAGAPSETEAFFGQGTRLTVV.

The DNA of the CDR3 is TGCAGTGCTAGGGTGGAAGGTTTCCAAGAGACCCAGTACTTC. This translates into CSARVEGFQETQYF. The genes are TRBV20-1 and TRBJ2-5; D unclear. V lost 3 bases and J lost 1, with 12 bases in between. The germline V gene has CDR1 DFQATT and CDR2 SNEGSKA (reference sequence). CDR3 length: 14 residues.

The rearrangement uses TRBV29-1 and TRBJ1-1; D possibly corresponds to TRBD1 (5 bases). Trimming pared 7 bases from V and 6 bases from J, leaving 9 bases between. In germline, CDR1 is SQVTM, CDR2 ANQGSEA. The CDR3 has 10 residues. The CDR3 region is CSARVSEAFF. The CDR3 DNA sequence: TGCAGCGCCAGGGTATCTGAAGCTTTCTTT.

J is TRBJ2-5 and V is TRBV10-3, with 8 positions matching TRBD2. CDR3 size: 15 residues. Per the germline V gene, CDR1 is ENHRY and CDR2 is SYGVKD. Unmatched junction bases numbered 1, after V lost 0 bases and J lost 1 base. The DNA for the CDR3 is TGTGCCATCAGTGAGTCCGGGAGGGGCCAAGAGACCCAGTACTTC. Protein product: CAISESGRGQETQYF.

This clonotype was detected a few times. This chain connects TRBV24-1 to TRBJ2-5; 9 bases agree with TRBD1. Germline V CDR1 and CDR2: KGHDR, SFDVKD. Trimming cost V 3 bases and J 4 bases; bases outside gene matches: 5. The CDR3 spans 15 residues. The CDR3 loop is CATSDTGGAGETQYF. CDR3 coding DNA: TGTGCCACCAGTGATACAGGGGGCGCGGGAGAGACCCAGTACTTC.

The sample holds a few counts of this clonotype. The rearrangement uses TRBV7-9 and TRBJ1-1; D might be TRBD1 (5 bases). CDR1 and CDR2 from the germline V gene are SEHNR and FQNEAQ (reference sequence). The CDR3 extends over 15 amino acids. V was pared by 3 bases and J by 6 bases, with 17 bases between. The CDR3 protein is CASSFARAGGSEAFF. DNA of the CDR3: TGTGCCAGCAGCTTTGCCCGGGCCGGGGGATCTGAAGCTTTCTTT.

The chain couples TRBV6-5 to TRBJ2-3, with 14 bases fitting TRBD2. Trimming cost V 2 bases and J 3 bases; bases outside gene matches: 1. The germline gives CDR1 MNHEY, CDR2 SVGAGI. This CDR3 is 16 amino acids long. The CDR3 here is CASSYRTSGGTDTQYF. CDR3 sequence (DNA): TGTGCCAGCAGTTACCGGACTAGCGGGGGGACAGATACGCAGTATTTT.

This clonotype was seen a handful of times. The V gene is TRBV10-1, the J gene TRBJ2-7; 12 positions agree with TRBD2. CDR1 and CDR2 from the germline V gene are WNHNN and SYGVQD (reference sequence). The CDR3 extends over 16 amino acids. Losses at the gene ends were 8 bases for V and 4 bases for J; bases not matched to a gene: 12. The CDR3 DNA reads as TGCGCCAGCGGAGGGACTAGCGGGCCCAGGGGGTACGAGCAGTACTTC. Translating it yields CASGGTSGPRGYEQYF.

This clonotype was picked up a small number of times. V gene TRBV15 combines with J gene TRBJ2-5; D is ambiguous. The CDR3 runs 13 residues. The germline CDR1 and CDR2 sequences are LNHNV and YYDKDF (reference sequence). Trimming stripped 1 base from V and 5 bases from J, with 8 bases between. CDR3 loop: CATSRGEVETQYF. Written as DNA, the CDR3 is TGTGCCACCAGCAGAGGTGAGGTGGAGACCCAGTACTTC.

This chain joins TRBV7-2 and TRBJ2-1; 9 bases match TRBD2. With V trimmed by 2 bases and J by 3 bases, 8 bases remained unmatched. The CDR3 has 17 amino acids. Germline loops: CDR1 SGHTA, CDR2 FQGNSA. CDR3 nucleotides: TGTGCCAGCAGCTTATTGGCTAGCGGGACCGTCTACAATGAGCAGTTCTTC. It codes for CASSLLASGTVYNEQFF.

The chain combines TRBV27 with TRBJ2-7; D is unresolved. V was shortened by 1 base and J by 2 bases, with 9 bases between the two germline ends. Per the germline V gene, CDR1 is MNHEY and CDR2 is SMNVEV (reference sequence). This CDR3 has 14 residues. The CDR3 DNA is TGTGCCAGCAGTTTATTAGGCCAGACCTACGAGCAGTACTTC. Translation: CASSLLGQTYEQYF.

This clonotype occurred a few times. The chain has TRBV7-2 and TRBJ2-2, with TRBD2 matching 8 bases. This CDR3 is built from 17 residues. Germline CDR1 reads SGHTA; CDR2 reads FQGNSA. Trimming cost V 0 bases and J 3 bases; bases outside gene matches: 6. The CDR3 here is CASSLAFGGGYTGELFF. In nucleotides, the CDR3 is TGTGCCAGCAGCTTAGCGTTCGGGGGGGGCTACACCGGGGAGCTGTTTTTT.

The genes are TRBV12-3 or TRBV12-4 and TRBJ1-4; D uncertain. The V end lost 0 bases, the J end lost 7 bases, and 12 bases lay between the germline ends. The length of the CDR3 is 15 residues. The CDR3 region is CASSLAGIMSEKLFF. The CDR3 DNA is TGTGCCAGCAGTTTAGCAGGGATTATGAGTGAAAAACTGTTTTTT.

This chain uses TRBV29-1 with TRBJ2-3, with D possibly being TRBD1 (6 bases). This CDR3 has 15 residues. The V gene lost 4 bases and the J gene lost 0 bases, with 14 bases spanning the gap. CDR1 is SQVTM and CDR2 is ANQGSEA in the germline V gene. This CDR3 is CSVVQGTSSTDTQYF. In DNA, the CDR3 is TGCAGCGTTGTTCAGGGGACATCCAGCACAGATACGCAGTATTTT.

This sequence joins TRBV7-9 and TRBJ2-7; TRBD2 matches at 14 bases. Germline assignment: CDR1 SEHNR and CDR2 FQNEAQ (reference sequence). Trimming at V came to 4 bases and at J to 4 bases, leaving 6 bases not matched to a gene. The CDR3 is made up of 16 amino acids. The DNA for the CDR3 is TGTGCCAGCAGCTCGGGGACTAGCGGGAGCGGGTACGAGCAGTACTTC. Translation gives CASSSGTSGSGYEQYF.

This clonotype occurred a few times. The chain combines TRBV7-9 with TRBJ2-5, with no clear D. This CDR3 has 15 residues. The germline V and J ends were trimmed by 0 bases and 5 bases, with 13 bases remaining between them. Germline values: CDR1 SEHNR, CDR2 FQNEAQ (reference sequence). CDR3 in DNA: TGTGCCAGCAGCTTAGCGACGGGCCATGGGGAGACCCAGTACTTC. This codes for CASSLATGHGETQYF.

The J gene is TRBJ2-1, the V gene TRBV6-1; D possibly matches TRBD1 or TRBD2 (5 bases each). V gave up 6 bases and J gave up 6 bases, with 21 bases separating them. The CDR3 covers 16 residues. The germline V gene encodes CDR1 MNHNS and CDR2 SASEGT. CDR3 loop: CASSRAGASPANEQFF. CDR3 coding DNA: TGTGCCAGCAGCCGTGCCGGGGCTAGCCCGGCCAATGAGCAGTTCTTC.

As DNA, the CDR3 is TGTGCCAGCAGCTCGGGACTAGCGTTAGCCAAAAACATTCAGTACTTC. Translating gives CASSSGLALAKNIQYF. The J gene is TRBJ2-4, the V gene TRBV7-9, with TRBD2 identical over 10 bases. Germline CDR1 and CDR2: SEHNR and FQNEAQ (reference sequence). Trimming cost V 4 bases and J 0 bases; bases outside gene matches: 3. The CDR3 length is 16 residues. Together with reference TRBV7-9 and TRBJ2-4, the CDR3 gives the full variable domain: DTGVSQNPRHKITKRGQNVTFRCDPISEHNRLYWYRQTLGQGPEFLTYFQNEAQLEKSRLLSDRFSAERPKGSFSTLEIQRTEQGDSAMYLCASSSGLALAKNIQYFGAGTRLSVL.